The 19 T cell receptor beta chains below were found in one sample sequenced in a study of cytomegalovirus exposure and HLA in healthy donors. Primers included in the PCR were 60 Vbeta and 13 Jbeta primers. TCRdb's copy holds only in-frame clones and misses some; the assay was immunoSEQ multiplex PCR. The data show around 140,000 clones, 65% to 80% seen once. The sample taken for sequencing was PBMCs. The receptors were gathered from a male donor in good health and CMV-seropositive.

The chain carries TRBV29-1 and TRBJ2-7; the match to TRBD1 covers 8 bases. The CDR3 covers 14 residues. Germline V gene data show CDR1 as SQVTM and CDR2 as ANQGSEA. The J segment lost 3 bases and the V segment lost 4 bases, leaving 8 bases of the junction unmatched. CDR3 coding DNA: TGCAGCGTTGCTCAGGGGGCTCTATACTACGAGCAGTACTTC. This translates into CSVAQGALYYEQYF.

The chain combines TRBV28 with TRBJ1-3; 11 bases agree with TRBD1. CDR3 length equals 14 residues. The V segment lost 6 bases and the J segment 8 bases; nucleotides outside the gene matches: 6. Germline V gives CDR1 MDHEN, CDR2 SYDVKM. For the CDR3, the DNA is TGTGCCAGCAGCCGGACAGGGGGCACGGACACCATATATTTT. This encodes CASSRTGGTDTIYF.

The CDR3 nucleotides are TGTGCCAGCACCTCGACGCGGGGGATCCAAGAGACCCAGTACTTC. Protein product: CASTSTRGIQETQYF. This chain uses TRBV2 with TRBJ2-5, with 7 bases matching TRBD2. This CDR3 is 15 amino acids long. Germline CDR1 reads SNHLY; CDR2 reads FYNNEI. V was pared by 7 bases and J by 1 base, with 9 bases of the junction left unmatched.

The CDR3 region has the DNA TGTGCCAGCTCACCACGTGAGCGGGACTCCTACGAGCAGTACTTC. This encodes CASSPRERDSYEQYF. The chain employs TRBV18 and TRBJ2-7, with 7 bases lining up with TRBD2. Germline lookup yields CDR1 KGHSH and CDR2 LQKENI. V gave up 1 base and J gave up 0 bases; unmatched junction bases: 3. The CDR3 is 15 amino acids.

The chain combines TRBV5-1 with TRBJ1-4; D might be TRBD1 (6 bases). The CDR3 consists of 14 residues. V lost 1 base, J lost 8 bases, and 12 bases lay in between. In germline, CDR1 is SGHRS, CDR2 YFSETQ. CDR3 bases: TGCGCCAGCAGCTTGTGGGGGCCTGGAGAAAAACTGTTTTTT. Encoded protein: CASSLWGPGEKLFF.

The chain carries TRBV28 and TRBJ2-7; D perhaps matches TRBD1 (6 bases). Germline CDR1 and CDR2: MDHEN and SYDVKM. Trimming stripped 5 bases from V and 4 bases from J, with 21 bases between. The CDR3 is made up of 16 amino acids. The CDR3 is CASSIHLRDTKYEQYF. As DNA, the CDR3 is TGTGCCAGCAGTATTCACCTCCGGGACACCAAGTACGAGCAGTACTTC.

The rearrangement uses TRBV27 and TRBJ1-1; a weak D match, TRBD1 (5 bases). V was cut by 3 bases and J by 0 bases, with 14 bases left in between. CDR1 MNHEY and CDR2 SMNVEV come from the germline V gene (reference sequence). The CDR3 runs 16 residues. CDR3 sequence: CASSFRRGSLNTEAFF. Written as DNA, the CDR3 is TGTGCCAGCAGTTTTCGTCGGGGGAGCTTGAACACTGAAGCTTTCTTT.

The rearrangement uses TRBV28 and TRBJ2-7; D is unresolved. This CDR3 region has 11 residues. Trimming removed 2 bases from V and 3 bases from J, with 2 bases in between. CDR1 and CDR2 (germline): MDHEN, SYDVKM. CDR3 DNA sequence: TGTGCCAGCAGTTTACTCTACGAGCAGTACTTC. It encodes CASSLLYEQYF.

A single count supports this clone. This rearrangement joins TRBV5-6 to TRBJ2-7; 8 bases agree with TRBD1. The CDR3 is made up of 15 amino acids. Germline CDR1 is SGHDT and CDR2 is YYEEEE. The V and J ends lost 4 bases and 0 bases, in that order; junction bases with no gene match: 6. The chain's CDR3 is CASSTRGRRSYEQYF. The CDR3 DNA follows: TGTGCCAGCAGCACCAGGGGGCGGCGCTCCTACGAGCAGTACTTC.

This chain links TRBV9 with TRBJ1-1, with D perhaps TRBD1 (5 bases). The V end lost 3 bases, the J end lost 5 bases, and 14 bases lay between the germline ends. The CDR3 spans 14 residues. Germline-derived CDR1 and CDR2 are SGDLS and YYNGEE. For the CDR3, the DNA is TGTGCCAGCAGCGCGACAGCGTTTGTGACTGAAGCTTTCTTT. Translating gives CASSATAFVTEAFF. Full variable domain (outside the CDR3, taken from reference TRBV9 and TRBJ1-1): DSGVTQTPKHLITATGQRVTLRCSPRSGDLSVYWYQQSLDQGLQFLIQYYNGEERAKGNILERFSAQQFPDLHSELNLSSLELGDSALYFCASSATAFVTEAFFGQGTRLTVV.

This chain links TRBV21-1 with TRBJ2-7; the table's D call of TRBD2 was not tested on the DNA. TRBV21-1 is a recognized pseudogene. The CDR3 covers 21 residues. The CDR3 DNA reads TGTGCCAGCAGCAAAGCGCTTTGGATAACCCCTCGACTAGCGGGAGTCTACGAGCAGTACTTC. As protein: CASSKALWITPRLAGVYEQYF.

This clone turned up a few times. V usage is TRBV11-2 and J usage is TRBJ2-7, with D perhaps TRBD2 (5 bases). The CDR3 is made up of 15 amino acids. V was pared by 5 bases and J by 0 bases, with 14 bases between. Germline V CDR1 and CDR2: SGHAT, FQNNGV. CDR3 coding DNA: TGTGCCAGCAGCCCCCGGAGGCCGAGCTCCTACGAGCAGTACTTC. As protein: CASSPRRPSSYEQYF.

The chain has TRBV28 and TRBJ2-7; 8 bases fit TRBD2. CDR3 length: 15 amino acids. Germline assignment: CDR1 MDHEN and CDR2 SYDVKM. The V and J ends lost 5 bases and 3 bases, in that order; junction bases with no gene match: 9. CDR3 sequence: CASSTAGTSLYEQYF. The CDR3 DNA reads as TGTGCCAGCAGTACCGCCGGGACTAGTCTCTACGAGCAGTACTTC. The full variable domain, completed using reference TRBV28 and TRBJ2-7, is DVKVTQSSRYLVKRTGEKVFLECVQDMDHENMFWYRQDPGLGLRLIYFSYDVKMKEKGDIPEGYSVSREKKERFSLILESASTNQTSMYLCASSTAGTSLYEQYFGPGTRLTVT.

CDR3 sequence (DNA): TGTGCCAGCAGCTTACAAGGGGCAGGGGAAAAACTGTTTTTT. It specifies CASSLQGAGEKLFF. This chain links TRBV5-6 with TRBJ1-4; D possibly corresponds to TRBD1 (5 bases). This CDR3 region has 14 residues. Germline CDR1 and CDR2: SGHDT and YYEEEE. Trimming left V 2 bases short and J 8 bases short, with 13 bases between.

The V and J genes are TRBV28 and TRBJ2-5, with 16 bases aligning to TRBD2. The CDR3 length is 16 residues. Looked up from germline, CDR1 is MDHEN and CDR2 is SYDVKM. The J segment lost 5 bases and the V segment lost 4 bases, leaving 4 bases of the junction unmatched. The CDR3 nucleotides are TGTGCCAGCAGTTCGGGACTAGCGGGAGGGCCCGAGACCCAGTACTTC. The encoded protein is CASSSGLAGGPETQYF.

The chain links TRBV11-2 to TRBJ2-7, with 7 bases fitting TRBD1. The CDR3 spans 14 residues. Germline CDR1 is SGHAT and CDR2 is FQNNGV. V lost 5 bases to trimming and J lost 2 bases; unmatched junction nucleotides: 6. This CDR3 is CASSLGTEAYEQYF. In DNA form, the CDR3 reads TGTGCCAGCAGCCTCGGGACAGAAGCCTACGAGCAGTACTTC.

The J gene is TRBJ1-5, the V gene TRBV11-2, with 7 bases matching TRBD1. Germline V gives CDR1 SGHAT, CDR2 FQNNGV. The CDR3 spans 17 residues. The ends lost 1 base at V and 0 bases at J; junction bases unmatched: 6. CDR3 sequence: CASSLGGDSHSNQPQHF. CDR3 nucleotides: TGTGCCAGCAGCTTAGGGGGGGACAGCCATAGCAATCAGCCCCAGCATTTT.

The rearrangement uses TRBV2 and TRBJ2-2; 7 bases line up with TRBD2. Trimming cost V 7 bases and J 6 bases; bases outside gene matches: 5. This CDR3 is 13 amino acids long. Germline-derived CDR1 and CDR2 are SNHLY and FYNNEI. The CDR3 DNA reads as TGTGCCAGCACCCCCGGGGGGTCCGGGGAGCTGTTTTTT. It specifies CASTPGGSGELFF.

The J gene is TRBJ2-1, the V gene TRBV19; 13 positions match TRBD2. The CDR3 extends over 16 amino acids. The J segment lost 7 bases and the V segment lost 1 base, leaving 4 bases of the junction unmatched. Germline V CDR1 and CDR2: LNHDA, SQIVND (reference sequence). The CDR3 sequence is CASSIGTSGSWNEQFF. CDR3 DNA: TGTGCCAGTAGTATAGGGACTAGCGGGAGTTGGAATGAGCAGTTCTTC.